This is a list of T cell receptor beta chains from one sample in a study of shared clonotypes between healthy human individuals. This table comes from immunoSEQ multiplex PCR, and its TCRdb copy is limited to in-frame clones, with some not included. The data hold 100,000 or so clones, with about 45% observed a single time. Sequenced material: PBMCs. All receptors derive from a woman aged 40 to 50 in good health. Some clones in this sample may be carry-over from other donors' samples. The CDR3 runs from the conserved cysteine through the conserved F or W. The order of the fields is J gene, D gene, clone size, V gene, CDR3 protein, CDR3 DNA. The D gene is left open where the match is weak. Clone size is shown for a subset of rows, as once, few, many or a class of expanded clone.

TRBJ1-1 | NA | NA | TRBV6-6 | CASDVGTEAFF | TGTGCCAGCGACGTGGGCACTGAGGCTTTCTTT
TRBJ2-1 | TRBD2 | few | TRBV29-1 | CSVLAGTGSNEQFF | TGCAGCGTTCTAGCGGGAACAGGGAGCAATGAGCAGTTCTTC
TRBJ1-1 | NA | many | TRBV25-1 | CASRTSGGDTEAFF | TGTGCCAGCAGGACTAGTGGAGGGGACACTGAAGCTTTCTTT
TRBJ2-5 | TRBD2 | NA | TRBV6-1 | CASSGTSGQETQYF | TGTGCCAGCAGCGGGACTAGCGGGCAAGAGACCCAGTACTTC
TRBJ2-4 | NA | many | TRBV9 | CASSPSVGANIQYF | TGTGCCAGCAGCCCCAGCGTGGGGGCAAACATTCAGTACTTC
TRBJ2-3 | TRBD1 | few | TRBV5-5 | CASSPPGTGWSTDTQYF | TGTGCCAGCAGCCCTCCCGGGACAGGGTGGAGCACAGATACGCAGTATTTT
TRBJ1-4 | NA | few | TRBV6-1 | CASRMGPPEGLFF | TGTGCCAGCAGGATGGGGCCTCCTGAAGGACTGTTTTTT
TRBJ2-2 | TRBD2 | many | TRBV4-1 | CASSLEAGDGLDTGELFF | TGCGCCAGCAGCCTAGAAGCGGGAGATGGGTTGGACACCGGGGAGCTGTTTTTT
TRBJ2-7 | TRBD2 | once | TRBV9 | CASSGGTSEGEQYF | TGTGCCAGCAGCGGCGGGACTAGCGAGGGCGAGCAGTACTTC
TRBJ2-7 | TRBD2 | once | TRBV30 | CAWTSGMYEQYF | TGTGCCTGGACTAGCGGGATGTACGAGCAGTACTTC
TRBJ1-2 | TRBD1 | few | TRBV6-1 | CASSVGLQGTYGYTF | TGTGCCAGCAGTGTAGGCCTACAGGGGACCTATGGCTACACCTTC
TRBJ2-3 | TRBD1 | NA | TRBV29-1 | CSVKDRGTQYF | TGCAGCGTGAAGGACAGGGGTACGCAGTATTTT
TRBJ2-1 | TRBD2 | NA | TRBV10-2 | CASSESGPSGSNEQFF | TGCGCCAGCAGTGAGTCGGGGCCTAGCGGGAGCAATGAGCAGTTCTTC
TRBJ2-7 | NA | NA | TRBV18 | CASSPRQGGSYEQYF | TGTGCCAGCTCACCACGTCAGGGGGGATCCTACGAGCAGTACTTC
TRBJ2-3 | TRBD2 | many | TRBV6-4 | CASSGLAGGTDTQYF | TGTGCCAGCAGTGGACTAGCGGGAGGCACAGATACGCAGTATTTT
TRBJ2-5 | NA | NA | TRBV7-9 | CASSLVRDLLGETQYF | TGTGCCAGCAGCTTAGTCCGAGACCTCCTTGGGGAGACCCAGTACTTC
TRBJ2-2 | NA | NA | TRBV9 | CASSPPMGAVNTGELFF | TGTGCCAGCAGCCCACCCATGGGGGCGGTAAACACCGGGGAGCTGTTTTTT
TRBJ2-7 | NA | many | TRBV7-6 | CASSSPGLYEQYF | TGTGCCAGCAGCTCTCCGGGACTCTACGAGCAGTACTTC
TRBJ1-2 | NA | few | TRBV4-3 | CASSQAREDGYTF | TGCGCCAGCAGCCAAGCCAGGGAGGATGGCTACACCTTC
TRBJ2-7 | NA | NA | TRBV29-1 | CSVFPQGSYEQYF | TGCAGCGTCTTCCCACAGGGCTCCTACGAGCAGTACTTC
TRBJ1-4 | NA | many | TRBV7-9 | CASSLRIGTYEKLFF | TGTGCCAGCAGCTTAAGAATAGGGACCTACGAAAAACTGTTTTTT
TRBJ2-7 | TRBD1 | many | TRBV7-2 | CASSFGTGTYEQYF | TGTGCCAGCAGTTTCGGGACAGGAACCTACGAGCAGTACTTC
TRBJ2-7 | TRBD1 | NA | TRBV28 | CASSFDRGANYEQYF | TGTGCCAGCAGTTTCGACAGGGGGGCTAACTACGAGCAGTACTTC
TRBJ2-7 | TRBD2 | NA | TRBV7-7 | CASSLGREWEQYF | TGTGCTAGCAGCTTAGGGCGGGAGTGGGAGCAGTACTTC
TRBJ2-3 | NA | many | TRBV20-1 | CSADLTDTQYF | TGCAGTGCAGATCTAACAGATACGCAGTATTTT
TRBJ2-7 | TRBD1 | many | TRBV9 | CASSPRTGNYEQYF | TGTGCCAGCAGCCCCCGGACAGGGAATTACGAGCAGTACTTC
TRBJ2-3 | TRBD2 | many | TRBV5-4 | CASSLKTSGGTDTQYF | TGTGCCAGCAGCTTAAAGACTAGCGGAGGCACAGATACGCAGTATTTT
TRBJ1-2 | NA | NA | TRBV7-9 | CASSLFTGTNYGYTF | TGTGCCAGCAGCTTATTTACAGGAACTAACTATGGCTACACCTTC
TRBJ2-7 | NA | NA | TRBV19 | CASSIGPGRLDEQYF | TGTGCCAGTAGTATAGGACCGGGACGCTTAGACGAGCAGTACTTC
TRBJ1-1 | NA | many | TRBV2 | CASTGVMNTEAFF | TGTGCCAGCACGGGGGTAATGAACACTGAAGCTTTCTTT
TRBJ2-1 | NA | NA | TRBV28 | CASSSTFGNGFDEQFF | TGTGCCAGCAGTTCCACCTTTGGAAATGGGTTCGATGAGCAGTTCTTC